This record concerns one T cell receptor beta chain sequence. The antigen remains undetermined. One base away lies a much larger clone, so this may be a sequencing read error. This entry belongs to a study of T-cell reconstitution after alpha-beta-depleted transplantation in children. Study-wide results and caveats: About two months after transplant, alpha-beta T cells reportedly came from several hundred expanded graft clones.

TCRbeta library preparation incorporated unique molecular identifiers. TCRdb used MiXCR to reprocess the PCR reads, holding one entry per CDR3 protein. Of approximately 82,000 distinct CDR3 sequences listed, 18% are singletons. Trimming took off 4 bases at V and 10 bases at J, with 12 bases between the two ends. This CDR3 is 12 amino acids long. Germline V lookup: CDR1 KGHDR, CDR2 SFDVKD. The specimen was PBMCs, mostly from graft donor cells, collected 360 days after TCRalphabeta/CD19-depleted stem cell transplant. The rearrangement uses TRBV24-1 and TRBJ2-5; D gene ambiguous. This sequence originates from a male patient aged 2 to 10 who had a stem cell transplant for acute lymphoblastic leukemia, so the T cells may come from the graft donor. The CDR3 DNA sequence: TGTGCCACCAGTGACCCATTAGGGAACCAGTACTTC. Residues: CATSDPLGNQYF.